This T cell receptor beta chain is from a study of control samples from healthy donors and cancer patients. The CDR3 runs 13 residues. Germline V gene lookup returns CDR1 SGHTA and CDR2 FQGNSA. Deletions cut 0 bases from V and 6 bases from J, with 5 bases between. TCRdb's table, derived via immunoSEQ multiplex PCR, lists solely in-frame clones and lacks some. Of about 410,000 clones listed, 90% are singletons. The sample taken for sequencing was PBMCs. The sequence derives from a man aged 40-50 years with head and neck cancer. This chain links TRBV7-2 with TRBJ2-2; D not resolved. CDR3 region: CASSLAVAGELFF. CDR3 nucleotides: TGTGCCAGCAGCTTAGCGGTAGCCGGGGAGCTGTTTTTT.